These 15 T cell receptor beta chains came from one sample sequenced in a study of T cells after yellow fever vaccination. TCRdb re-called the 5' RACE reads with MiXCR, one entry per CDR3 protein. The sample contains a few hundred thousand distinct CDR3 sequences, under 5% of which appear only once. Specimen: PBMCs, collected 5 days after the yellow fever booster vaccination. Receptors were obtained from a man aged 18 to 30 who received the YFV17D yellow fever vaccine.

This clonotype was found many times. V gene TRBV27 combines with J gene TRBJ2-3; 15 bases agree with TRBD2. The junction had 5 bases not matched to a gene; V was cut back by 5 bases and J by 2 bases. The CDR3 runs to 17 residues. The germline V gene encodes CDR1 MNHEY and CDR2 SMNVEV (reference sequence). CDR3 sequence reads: CASSLGTSGGLTDTQYF. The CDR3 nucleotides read TGTGCCAGCAGTCTAGGGACTAGCGGGGGGCTCACAGATACGCAGTATTTT.

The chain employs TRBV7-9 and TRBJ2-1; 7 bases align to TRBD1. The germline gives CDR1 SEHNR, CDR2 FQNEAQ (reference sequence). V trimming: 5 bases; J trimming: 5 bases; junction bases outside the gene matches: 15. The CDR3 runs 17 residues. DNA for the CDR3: TGTGCCAGCAGCCCGCCTTTCCCGGGACAGTTAAACAATGAGCAGTTCTTC. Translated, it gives CASSPPFPGQLNNEQFF.

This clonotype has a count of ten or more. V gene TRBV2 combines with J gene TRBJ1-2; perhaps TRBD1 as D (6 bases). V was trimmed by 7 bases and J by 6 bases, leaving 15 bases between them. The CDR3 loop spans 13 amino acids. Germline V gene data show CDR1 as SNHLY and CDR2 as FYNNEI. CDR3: CASTRGRRDGYTF. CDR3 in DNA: TGTGCCAGCACCCGGGGGCGCCGGGATGGCTACACCTTC.

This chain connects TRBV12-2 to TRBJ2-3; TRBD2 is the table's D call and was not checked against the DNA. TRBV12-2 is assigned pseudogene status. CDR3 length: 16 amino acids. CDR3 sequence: CASRTQRASGGDTQYF. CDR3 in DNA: TGTGCAAGTCGCACTCAAAGGGCTAGCGGGGGAGATACGCAGTATTTT.

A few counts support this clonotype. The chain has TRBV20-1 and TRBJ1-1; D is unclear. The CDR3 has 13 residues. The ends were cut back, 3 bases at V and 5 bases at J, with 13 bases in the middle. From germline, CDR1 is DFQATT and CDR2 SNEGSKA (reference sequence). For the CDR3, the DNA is TGCAGTGCTAGTCTACCCCTGGGGACTGAAGCTTTCTTT. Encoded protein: CSASLPLGTEAFF.

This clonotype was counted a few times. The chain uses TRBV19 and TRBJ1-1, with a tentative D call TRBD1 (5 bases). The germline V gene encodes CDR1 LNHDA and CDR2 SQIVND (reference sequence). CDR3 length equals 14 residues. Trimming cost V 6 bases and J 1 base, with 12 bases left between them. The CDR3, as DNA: TGTGCCAGTAGACTATATGACAGGAACACTGAAGCTTTCTTT. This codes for CASRLYDRNTEAFF.

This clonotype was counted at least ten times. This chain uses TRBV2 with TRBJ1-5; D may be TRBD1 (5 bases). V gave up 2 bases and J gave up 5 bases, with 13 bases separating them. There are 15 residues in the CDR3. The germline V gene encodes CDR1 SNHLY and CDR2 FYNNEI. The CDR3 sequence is CASSERDPRDQPQHF. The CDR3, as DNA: TGTGCCAGCAGTGAACGGGACCCCCGTGATCAGCCCCAGCATTTT.

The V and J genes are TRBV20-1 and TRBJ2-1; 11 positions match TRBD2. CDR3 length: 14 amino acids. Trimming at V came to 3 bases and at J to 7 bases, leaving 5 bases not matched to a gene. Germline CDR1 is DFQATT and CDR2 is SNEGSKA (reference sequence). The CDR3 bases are TGCAGTGCTAGCGGTAGCGGGGGGGTTAATGAGCAGTTCTTC. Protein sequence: CSASGSGGVNEQFF.

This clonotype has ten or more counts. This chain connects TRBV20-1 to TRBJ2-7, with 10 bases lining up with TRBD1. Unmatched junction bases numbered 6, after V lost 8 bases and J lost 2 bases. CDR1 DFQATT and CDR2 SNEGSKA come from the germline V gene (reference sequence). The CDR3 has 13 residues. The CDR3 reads CSSQGQGPYEQYF. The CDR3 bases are TGCAGTTCCCAGGGACAGGGGCCCTACGAGCAGTACTTC.

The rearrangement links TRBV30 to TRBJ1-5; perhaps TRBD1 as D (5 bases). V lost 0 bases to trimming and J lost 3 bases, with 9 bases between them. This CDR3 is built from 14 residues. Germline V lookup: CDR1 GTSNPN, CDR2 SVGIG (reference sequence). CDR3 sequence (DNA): TGTGCCTGGAGTGTCCACAGGCCCAATCAGCCCCAGCATTTT. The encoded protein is CAWSVHRPNQPQHF. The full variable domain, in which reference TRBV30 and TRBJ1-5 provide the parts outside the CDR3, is SQTIHQWPATLVQPVGSPLSLECTVEGTSNPNLYWYRQAAGRGLQLLFYSVGIGQISSEVPQNLSASRPQDRQFILSSKKLLLSDSGFYLCAWSVHRPNQPQHFGDGTRLSIL.

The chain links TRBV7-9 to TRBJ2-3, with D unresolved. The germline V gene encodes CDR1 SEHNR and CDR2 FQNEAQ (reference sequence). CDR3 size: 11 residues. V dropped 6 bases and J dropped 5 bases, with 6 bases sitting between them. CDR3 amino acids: CASRIVDTQYF. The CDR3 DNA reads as TGTGCCAGCAGAATAGTAGATACGCAGTATTTT.

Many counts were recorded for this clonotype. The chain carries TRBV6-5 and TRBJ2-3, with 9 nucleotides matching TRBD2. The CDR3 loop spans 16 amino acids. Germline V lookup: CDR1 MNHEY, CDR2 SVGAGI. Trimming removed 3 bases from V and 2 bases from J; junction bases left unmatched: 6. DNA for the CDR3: TGTGCCAGCAGTTATTGGCTAGCGGGGCCCACAGATACGCAGTATTTT. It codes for CASSYWLAGPTDTQYF.

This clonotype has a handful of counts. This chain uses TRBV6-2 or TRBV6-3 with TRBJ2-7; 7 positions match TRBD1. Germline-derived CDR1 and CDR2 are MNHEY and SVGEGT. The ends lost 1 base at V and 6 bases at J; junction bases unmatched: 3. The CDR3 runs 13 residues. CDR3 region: CASSYLQGSEQYF. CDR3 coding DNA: TGTGCCAGCAGTTACTTACAGGGGAGCGAGCAGTACTTC.

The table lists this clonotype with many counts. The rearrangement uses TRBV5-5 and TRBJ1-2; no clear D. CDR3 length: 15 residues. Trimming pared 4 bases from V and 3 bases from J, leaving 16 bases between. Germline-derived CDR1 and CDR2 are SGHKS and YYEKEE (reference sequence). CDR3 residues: CASSPRGALDYGYTF. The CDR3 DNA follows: TGTGCCAGCAGCCCCCGGGGTGCCCTGGACTATGGCTACACCTTC.

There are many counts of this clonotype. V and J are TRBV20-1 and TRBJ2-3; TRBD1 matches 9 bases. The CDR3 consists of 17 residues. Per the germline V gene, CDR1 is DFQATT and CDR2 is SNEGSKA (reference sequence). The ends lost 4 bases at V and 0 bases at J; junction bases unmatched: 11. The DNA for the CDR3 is TGCAGTGCTAAGACGGGACAGGGCCTCAGTAGCACAGATACGCAGTATTTT. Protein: CSAKTGQGLSSTDTQYF.